The 21 T cell receptor beta chains reported below all come from one sample, sequenced in a study of blood T cell repertoires in COVID-19. Assay used: immunoSEQ multiplex PCR; TCRdb lists only in-frame clones, some missing. In the table there are a few hundred thousand clones, 75% to 90% of which are singletons. The sequencing input was PBMCs or T cells enriched from blood (not recorded which). These receptors were taken from a woman in her thirties or forties who had recovered from COVID-19.

The CDR3, as DNA: TGTCCCCATGCACCGGGGTTCTCCTACGAGCAGTACTTC. This codes for CPHAPGFSYEQYF. The chain uses TRBV19 and TRBJ2-7, with D perhaps TRBD2 (5 bases). The CDR3 has 13 amino acids. Germline CDR1 and CDR2: LNHDA and SQIVND (reference sequence).

The V gene is TRBV11-2, the J gene TRBJ1-1; D is possibly TRBD1 (5 bases). The CDR3 has 15 amino acids. The V end was cut by 5 bases, the J end by 0 bases, with 13 bases between. The V gene's germline CDR1 is SGHAT and CDR2 FQNNGV. The CDR3 region is CASSPQDYMNTEAFF. The CDR3 DNA sequence: TGTGCCAGCAGCCCACAGGATTACATGAACACTGAAGCTTTCTTT.

V and J are TRBV18 and TRBJ1-1; 10 bases are shared with TRBD1. The CDR3 is 14 amino acids. The ends lost 6 bases at V and 6 bases at J; junction bases unmatched: 7. Germline V gives CDR1 KGHSH, CDR2 LQKENI. The chain's CDR3 is CASSPGQGEAEAFF. The CDR3 coding sequence is TGTGCCAGCTCCCCCGGACAGGGGGAAGCTGAAGCTTTCTTT.

This rearrangement joins TRBV6-5 to TRBJ1-6, with a tentative D call TRBD1 (5 bases). The CDR3 runs to 16 residues. The V end lost 4 bases, the J end lost 10 bases, and 20 bases lay between the germline ends. Germline values: CDR1 MNHEY, CDR2 SVGAGI. The CDR3 DNA is TGTGCCAGCAGTTCCCTACAGGACCCTGAACGCTCACCCCTCCACTTT. This encodes CASSSLQDPERSPLHF.

V and J are TRBV7-2 and TRBJ1-5; D is possibly TRBD1 (6 bases). The CDR3 has 15 residues. Trimming pared 3 bases from V and 1 base from J, leaving 10 bases between. Germline values: CDR1 SGHTA, CDR2 FQGNSA. The chain's CDR3 is CASSFTGGSNQPQHF. Written as DNA, the CDR3 is TGTGCCAGCAGCTTCACGGGGGGCAGCAATCAGCCCCAGCATTTT.

This chain joins TRBV11-3 and TRBJ2-1; tentatively, D is TRBD1 (6 bases). The CDR3 has 16 amino acids. The V end lost 1 base, the J end lost 2 bases, and 12 bases lay between the germline ends. Germline-derived CDR1 and CDR2 are SGHNT and YENEEA. In DNA form, the CDR3 reads TGTGCCAGCAGCTTAGTTCCAGGGGCAGCCTACAATGAGCAGTTCTTC. It encodes CASSLVPGAAYNEQFF.

This clone was recorded only once. The V call is TRBV7-9, the J call TRBJ2-5; TRBD1 agrees at 7 bases. Germline CDR1 is SEHNR and CDR2 is FQNEAQ (reference sequence). Unmatched junction bases numbered 6, after V lost 1 base and J lost 4 bases. The CDR3 totals 15 residues. CDR3 sequence reads: CASSLEGTVLETQYF. Here the CDR3 DNA reads TGTGCCAGCAGCTTAGAGGGGACAGTTTTAGAGACCCAGTACTTC.

The chain employs TRBV5-1 and TRBJ2-7; 7 bases are shared with TRBD2. The trim removed 0 bases at V and 3 bases at J, leaving 6 bases unmatched. The CDR3 contains 15 residues. Germline V gives CDR1 SGHRS, CDR2 YFSETQ. DNA for the CDR3: TGCGCCAGCAGCTTGGGGGGTAGCGGGTACTACGAGCAGTACTTC. This sequence encodes CASSLGGSGYYEQYF.

The chain employs TRBV5-1 and TRBJ2-1; 7 nucleotides line up with TRBD1. J gave up 5 bases and V 0 bases, and 2 bases lay outside the gene matches. Looked up from germline, CDR1 is SGHRS and CDR2 is YFSETQ. The CDR3 covers 14 residues. The CDR3 is CASSLAGTDNEQFF. CDR3 sequence (DNA): TGCGCCAGCAGCTTGGCCGGGACAGACAATGAGCAGTTCTTC.

V is TRBV6-5 and J is TRBJ1-1; TRBD1 matches 7 bases. Trimming took 5 bases from V and 2 from J; bases not matched to a gene: 8. Germline V gene lookup returns CDR1 MNHEY and CDR2 SVGAGI. The CDR3 loop spans 15 amino acids. CDR3 sequence (DNA): TGTGCCAGCAGTCACCGACAGGGATTTAACACTGAAGCTTTCTTT. It translates to CASSHRQGFNTEAFF.

The J gene is TRBJ1-5, the V gene TRBV30; D may be TRBD1 (6 bases). Germline-derived CDR1 and CDR2 are GTSNPN and SVGIG (reference sequence). The CDR3 is made up of 14 amino acids. With 0 bases removed from V and 7 bases from J, the gap between germline ends came to 13 bases. This chain's CDR3 is CAWSVTGGSQPQHF. The DNA of the CDR3 is TGTGCCTGGAGTGTCACGGGGGGCAGCCAGCCCCAGCATTTT.

The count of this clone is one. The chain employs TRBV15 and TRBJ2-1, with TRBD1 matching over 8 bases. After removal of 2 bases from V and 5 bases from J, the junction contained 5 bases not matched to a gene. The germline gives CDR1 LNHNV, CDR2 YYDKDF (reference sequence). CDR3 length: 15 amino acids. The CDR3 DNA is TGTGCCACCAGCAGACGACAGGGGTGGAACAATGAGCAGTTCTTC. Protein product: CATSRRQGWNNEQFF.

This chain uses TRBV24-1 with TRBJ2-3; 9 bases are a match to TRBD2. The J segment lost 3 bases and the V segment lost 0 bases, leaving 3 bases of the junction unmatched. The length of the CDR3 is 16 residues. Germline loops: CDR1 KGHDR, CDR2 SFDVKD. CDR3 in DNA: TGTGCCACCAGTGATTTGTCCGGACTAGCGACAGATACGCAGTATTTT. Translated: CATSDLSGLATDTQYF.

The chain combines TRBV10-3 with TRBJ2-7; 11 nucleotides agree with TRBD2. V dropped 11 bases and J dropped 3; count of bases not matched to a gene: 18. The CDR3 contains 17 residues. The V gene's germline CDR1 is ENHRY and CDR2 SYGVKD. CDR3 sequence: CAVRVIAGGAEDYEQYF. The CDR3 nucleotides are TGTGCCGTACGGGTGATAGCGGGGGGGGCCGAGGACTACGAGCAGTACTTC.

V and J are TRBV9 and TRBJ2-7; TRBD1 might be the D (6 bases). This CDR3 region has 15 residues. V was shortened by 0 bases and J by 0 bases, with 10 bases between the two germline ends. Germline lookup yields CDR1 SGDLS and CDR2 YYNGEE. The CDR3 DNA follows: TGTGCCAGCAGCGTAGCCTCGGACAGCTCCTACGAGCAGTACTTC. Amino acid sequence: CASSVASDSSYEQYF.

This chain connects TRBV5-1 to TRBJ2-7, with 7 bases identical to TRBD2. From germline, CDR1 is SGHRS and CDR2 YFSETQ. The CDR3 runs 15 residues. Losses at the gene ends were 0 bases for V and 1 base for J; bases not matched to a gene: 4. CDR3 amino acids: CASSLVAGPSYEQYF. In DNA form, the CDR3 reads TGCGCCAGCAGCTTGGTAGCGGGCCCTTCCTACGAGCAGTACTTC.

The gene calls are TRBV30 and TRBJ1-2, with 10 bases aligning to TRBD1. The CDR3 has 14 residues. J gave up 7 bases and V 3 bases, and 8 bases lay outside the gene matches. Germline V CDR1 and CDR2: GTSNPN, SVGIG (reference sequence). This CDR3 is CAWSGQGVESGYTF. Written as DNA, the CDR3 is TGTGCCTGGAGCGGACAGGGGGTTGAGAGTGGCTACACCTTC.

For the CDR3, the DNA is TGTGCCAGCTCACCCAGCGGGTTGCAGGGCCCTACCTACGAGCAGTACTTC. As protein: CASSPSGLQGPTYEQYF. V gene TRBV18 combines with J gene TRBJ2-7, with D possibly TRBD2 on 6 matching bases. In germline, CDR1 is KGHSH, CDR2 LQKENI. This CDR3 is 17 amino acids long. V was shortened by 3 bases and J by 2 bases, with 20 bases between the two germline ends.

The genes are TRBV29-1 and TRBJ2-7; D not resolved. CDR3 length: 10 residues. Per germline, CDR1 SQVTM and CDR2 ANQGSEA. Trimming stripped 7 bases from V and 9 bases from J, with 13 bases between. The CDR3 here is CSAGEGGQYF. The CDR3 DNA follows: TGCAGCGCGGGTGAAGGCGGGCAGTACTTC.

The chain recombines TRBV30 with TRBJ1-5, with D hard to call. V was trimmed by 0 bases and J by 4 bases, leaving 13 bases between them. The germline V gene encodes CDR1 GTSNPN and CDR2 SVGIG (reference sequence). The CDR3 totals 15 residues. In DNA form, the CDR3 reads TGTGCCTGGAGTGTTGGTTTCAGCAGGAATCAGCCCCAGCATTTT. The encoded protein is CAWSVGFSRNQPQHF. The entire variable domain, with the rest obtained from reference TRBV30 and TRBJ1-5, is as follows: SQTIHQWPATLVQPVGSPLSLECTVEGTSNPNLYWYRQAAGRGLQLLFYSVGIGQISSEVPQNLSASRPQDRQFILSSKKLLLSDSGFYLCAWSVGFSRNQPQHFGDGTRLSIL.

The rearrangement uses TRBV9 and TRBJ2-1, with 12 bases matching TRBD2. After removal of 3 bases from V and 9 bases from J, the junction contained 13 bases not matched to a gene. This CDR3 is 17 amino acids long. From germline, CDR1 is SGDLS and CDR2 YYNGEE. The CDR3 protein is CASSEGGTSGPRGEQFF. CDR3 sequence (DNA): TGTGCCAGCAGCGAGGGCGGGACTAGCGGGCCTCGCGGTGAGCAGTTCTTC.